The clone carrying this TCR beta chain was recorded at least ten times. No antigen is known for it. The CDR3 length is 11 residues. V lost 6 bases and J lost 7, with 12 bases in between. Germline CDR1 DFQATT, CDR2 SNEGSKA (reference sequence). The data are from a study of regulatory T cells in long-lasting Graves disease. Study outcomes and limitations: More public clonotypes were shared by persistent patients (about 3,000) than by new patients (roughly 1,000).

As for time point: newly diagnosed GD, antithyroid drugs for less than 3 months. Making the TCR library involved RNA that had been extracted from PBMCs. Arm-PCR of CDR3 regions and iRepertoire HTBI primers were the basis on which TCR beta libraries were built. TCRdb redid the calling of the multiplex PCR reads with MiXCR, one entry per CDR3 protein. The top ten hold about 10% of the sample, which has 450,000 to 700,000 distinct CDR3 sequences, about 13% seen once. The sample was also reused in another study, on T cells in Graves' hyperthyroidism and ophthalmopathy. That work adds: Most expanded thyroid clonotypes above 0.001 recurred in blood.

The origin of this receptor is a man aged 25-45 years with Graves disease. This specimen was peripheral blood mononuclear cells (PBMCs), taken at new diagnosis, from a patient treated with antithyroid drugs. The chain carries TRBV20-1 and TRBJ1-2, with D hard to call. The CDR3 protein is CSAEKRGGYTF. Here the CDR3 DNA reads TGCAGTGCAGAGAAACGAGGTGGCTACACCTTC.